This T cell receptor beta chain was retrieved from a study of CD8 T cells in Susac syndrome. The V gene lost 5 bases and the J gene lost 10 bases, with 12 bases spanning the gap. Per germline, CDR1 SGHAT and CDR2 FQDESV (reference sequence). The CDR3 covers 12 residues. Random hexamers were used to reverse transcribe an amount of roughly 0.45 to 1 ug RNA. With immunoSEQ multiplex PCR, TCR beta CDR3 was amplified across 54 Vbeta and 13 Jbeta. Each CDR3 protein gets one entry after TCRdb re-called the immunoSEQ multiplex PCR reads with MiXCR. The table has around 180,000 distinct CDR3 sequences, around 95% seen once; the top ten hold around 0.15%. Study observations and caveats: As acknowledged by the study, its TCR sequencing and HLA analysis included a relatively small number of individuals.

As regards this clonotype: Its antigen is still unknown.

TEMRA cells were enriched by FACS, and CD4+ and CD8+ T cells were negatively isolated. The receptor was isolated from a human donor with multiple sclerosis. This chain connects TRBV11-1 to TRBJ2-1; maybe TRBD2 (6 bases). Sequenced material: CD8+ T cells from PBMCs. CDR3 loop: CASSIGAGEQFF. CDR3 in DNA: TGTGCCAGCAGCATTGGGGCGGGGGAGCAGTTCTTC. The full variable domain, its missing parts supplied by reference TRBV11-1 and TRBJ2-1, is EAEVAQSPRYKITEKSQAVAFWCDPISGHATLYWYRQILGQGPELLVQFQDESVVDDSQLPKDRFSAERLKGVDSTLKIQPAELGDSAMYLCASSIGAGEQFFGPGTRLTVL.